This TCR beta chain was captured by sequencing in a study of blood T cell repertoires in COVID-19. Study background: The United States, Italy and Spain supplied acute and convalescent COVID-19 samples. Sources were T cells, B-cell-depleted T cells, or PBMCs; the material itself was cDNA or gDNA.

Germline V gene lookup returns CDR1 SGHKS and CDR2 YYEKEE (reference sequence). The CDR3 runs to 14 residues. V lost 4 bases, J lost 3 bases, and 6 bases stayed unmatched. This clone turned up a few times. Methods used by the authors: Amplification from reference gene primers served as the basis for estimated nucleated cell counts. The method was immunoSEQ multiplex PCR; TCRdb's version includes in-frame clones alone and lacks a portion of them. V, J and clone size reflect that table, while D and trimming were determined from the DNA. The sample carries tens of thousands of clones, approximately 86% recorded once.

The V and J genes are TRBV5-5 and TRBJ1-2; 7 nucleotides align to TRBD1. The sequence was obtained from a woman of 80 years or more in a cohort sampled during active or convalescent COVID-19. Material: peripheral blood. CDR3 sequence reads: CASSPRDSYYGYTF. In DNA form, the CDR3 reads TGTGCCAGCAGCCCAAGGGACAGCTACTATGGCTACACCTTC.